This TCR beta chain was sequenced in a study of shared clonotypes between healthy human individuals. Across the whole study: The donor group consisted of two women and three men, aged 18 to 49.

Every subset's genomic DNA went evenly onto several immunoSEQ plates. Generated by immunoSEQ multiplex PCR, the TCRdb table keeps only in-frame clones and is missing some. This sample has more than 400,000 clones, with roughly 95% found just once. Germline CDR1 and CDR2: KGHSH and LQKENI. The CDR3 covers 14 residues. The V gene end was trimmed by 3 bases and the J gene end by 6 bases; junction bases not matched to a gene: 4. Broader study findings: Exclusively blood specimens were collected; tissue repertoires likely differ. Estimated richness values were generally larger in naive subsets than in memory subsets.

Notes on this clone: What it binds is unknown.

Sequencing input: naive CD4+ T cells sorted from blood. Specified subset: CD45RA+ positively selected. The chain recombines TRBV18 with TRBJ2-2, with 7 bases matching TRBD1. The sequence came from a woman in her twenties or thirties in good health. The CDR3 is CASSPTGAPGELFF. The CDR3 nucleotides are TGTGCCAGCTCACCCACAGGGGCCCCCGGGGAGCTGTTTTTT.